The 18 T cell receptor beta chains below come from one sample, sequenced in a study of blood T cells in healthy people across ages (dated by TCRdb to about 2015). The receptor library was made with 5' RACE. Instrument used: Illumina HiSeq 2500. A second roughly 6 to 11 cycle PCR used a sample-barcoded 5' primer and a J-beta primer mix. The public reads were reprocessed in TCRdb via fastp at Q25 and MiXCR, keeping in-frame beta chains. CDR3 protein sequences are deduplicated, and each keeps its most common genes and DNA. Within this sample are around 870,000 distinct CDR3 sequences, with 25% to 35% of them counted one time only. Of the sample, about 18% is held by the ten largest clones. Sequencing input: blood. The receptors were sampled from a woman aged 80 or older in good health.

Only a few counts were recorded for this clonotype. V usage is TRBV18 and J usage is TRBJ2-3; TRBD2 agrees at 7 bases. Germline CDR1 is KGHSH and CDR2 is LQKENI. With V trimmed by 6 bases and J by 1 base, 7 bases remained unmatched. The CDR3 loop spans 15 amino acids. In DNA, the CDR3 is TGTGCCAGCTCCCCAGCGCTAGCGGGCACAGATACGCAGTATTTT. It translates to CASSPALAGTDTQYF.

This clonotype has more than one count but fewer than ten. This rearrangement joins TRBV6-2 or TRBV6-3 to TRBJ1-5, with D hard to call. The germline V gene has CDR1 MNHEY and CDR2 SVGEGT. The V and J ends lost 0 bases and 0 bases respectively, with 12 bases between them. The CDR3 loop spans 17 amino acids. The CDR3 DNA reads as TGTGCCAGCAGTTACTCGAATACGGGGTATAGCAATCAGCCCCAGCATTTT. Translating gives CASSYSNTGYSNQPQHF.

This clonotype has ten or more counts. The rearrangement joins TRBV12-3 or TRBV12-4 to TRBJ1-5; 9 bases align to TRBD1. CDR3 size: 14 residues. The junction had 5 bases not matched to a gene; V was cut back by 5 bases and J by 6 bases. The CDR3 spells CASSATGGRQPQHF. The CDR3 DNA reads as TGTGCCAGCAGTGCCACAGGGGGCCGTCAGCCCCAGCATTTT.

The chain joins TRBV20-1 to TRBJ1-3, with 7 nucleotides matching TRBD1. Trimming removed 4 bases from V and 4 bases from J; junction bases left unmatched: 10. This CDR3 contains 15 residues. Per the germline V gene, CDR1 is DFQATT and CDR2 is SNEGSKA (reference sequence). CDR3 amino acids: CSATNNRGVGNTIYF. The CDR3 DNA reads TGCAGTGCTACAAACAACAGGGGAGTGGGAAACACCATATATTTT.

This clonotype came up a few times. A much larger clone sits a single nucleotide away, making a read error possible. CDR3 in DNA: TGTGCCAGCAGCTTTGGCAGGGGGTTGAATGAGCAGTACTTC. The encoded protein is CASSFGRGLNEQYF. The chain combines TRBV7-2 with TRBJ2-5; 7 nucleotides match TRBD1. Per the germline V gene, CDR1 is SGHTA and CDR2 is FQGNSA. The V and J ends lost 3 bases and 11 bases, in that order; junction bases with no gene match: 12. The CDR3 consists of 14 residues.

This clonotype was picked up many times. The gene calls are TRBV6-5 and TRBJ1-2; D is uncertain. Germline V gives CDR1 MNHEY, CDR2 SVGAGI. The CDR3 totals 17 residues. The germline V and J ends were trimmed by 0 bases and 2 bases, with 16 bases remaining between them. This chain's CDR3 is CASSYSLSRGSNYGYTF. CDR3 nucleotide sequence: TGTGCCAGCAGTTACTCTTTGTCGAGAGGCTCGAACTATGGCTACACCTTC.

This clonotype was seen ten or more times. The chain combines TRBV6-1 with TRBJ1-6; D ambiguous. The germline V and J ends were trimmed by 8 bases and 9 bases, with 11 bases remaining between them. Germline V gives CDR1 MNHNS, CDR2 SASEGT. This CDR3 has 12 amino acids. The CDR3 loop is CASDQIGSPLHF. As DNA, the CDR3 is TGTGCCAGCGACCAGATAGGTTCACCCCTCCACTTT.

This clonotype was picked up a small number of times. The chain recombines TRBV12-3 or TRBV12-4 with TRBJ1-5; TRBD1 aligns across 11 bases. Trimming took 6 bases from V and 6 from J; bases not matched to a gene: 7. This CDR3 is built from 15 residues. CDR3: CASSHGQGARQPQHF. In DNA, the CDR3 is TGTGCCAGCAGCCACGGACAGGGGGCACGTCAGCCCCAGCATTTT.

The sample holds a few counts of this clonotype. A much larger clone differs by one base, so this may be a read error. CDR3 loop: CASRALRGNYEQYF. The CDR3 coding sequence is TGTGCCAGCAGGGCCCTCAGGGGAAACTACGAGCAGTACTTC. The chain uses TRBV6-1 and TRBJ2-5; the D gene is possibly TRBD1 (6 bases). TRBJ2-7 explains the end of the DNA better; the J call may be wrong. The CDR3 is made up of 14 amino acids. Germline values: CDR1 MNHNS, CDR2 SASEGT.

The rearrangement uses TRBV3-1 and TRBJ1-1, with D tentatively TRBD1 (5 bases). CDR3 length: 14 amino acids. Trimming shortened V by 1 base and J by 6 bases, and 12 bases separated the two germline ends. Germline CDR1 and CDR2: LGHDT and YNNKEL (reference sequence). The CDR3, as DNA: TGTGCCAGCAGCCAAGGGGGGTATTTCGCTGAAGCTTTCTTT. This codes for CASSQGGYFAEAFF. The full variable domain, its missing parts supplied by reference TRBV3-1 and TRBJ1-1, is DTAVSQTPKYLVTQMGNDKSIKCEQNLGHDTMYWYKQDSKKFLKIMFSYNNKELIINETVPNRFSPKSPDKAHLNLHINSLELGDSAVYFCASSQGGYFAEAFFGQGTRLTVV.

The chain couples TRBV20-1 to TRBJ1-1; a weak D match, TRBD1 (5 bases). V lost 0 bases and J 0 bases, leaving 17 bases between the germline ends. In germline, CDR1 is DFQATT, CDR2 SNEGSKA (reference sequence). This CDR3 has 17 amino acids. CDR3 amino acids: CSARDFGAGSMNTEAFF. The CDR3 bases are TGCAGTGCTAGAGATTTCGGGGCAGGTTCTATGAACACTGAAGCTTTCTTT.

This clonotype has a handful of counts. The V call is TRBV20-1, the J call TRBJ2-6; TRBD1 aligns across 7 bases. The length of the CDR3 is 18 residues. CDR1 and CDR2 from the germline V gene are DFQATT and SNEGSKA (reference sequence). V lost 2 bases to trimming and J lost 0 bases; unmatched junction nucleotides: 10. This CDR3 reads CSARSNRGTNSGANVLTF. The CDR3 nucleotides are TGCAGTGCTAGAAGCAACAGGGGTACAAACTCTGGGGCCAACGTCCTGACTTTC.

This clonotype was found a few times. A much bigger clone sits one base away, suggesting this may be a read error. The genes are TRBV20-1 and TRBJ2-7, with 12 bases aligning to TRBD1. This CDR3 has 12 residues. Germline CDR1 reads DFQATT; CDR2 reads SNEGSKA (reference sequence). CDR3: CRGGQGANEQYF. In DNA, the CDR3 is TGCAGGGGGGGACAGGGGGCGAACGAGCAGTACTTC.

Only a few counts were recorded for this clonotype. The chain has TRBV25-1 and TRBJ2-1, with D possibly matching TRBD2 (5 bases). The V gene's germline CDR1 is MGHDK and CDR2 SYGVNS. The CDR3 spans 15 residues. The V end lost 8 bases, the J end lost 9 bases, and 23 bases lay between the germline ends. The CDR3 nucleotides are TGTGCCAGCCGTCAAACCGGGGTAGTCTTCAGTGAGCAGTTCTTC. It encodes CASRQTGVVFSEQFF.

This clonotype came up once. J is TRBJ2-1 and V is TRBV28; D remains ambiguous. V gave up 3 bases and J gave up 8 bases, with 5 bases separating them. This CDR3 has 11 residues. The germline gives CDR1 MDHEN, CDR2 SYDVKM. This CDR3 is CASSFADEQFF. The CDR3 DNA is TGTGCCAGCAGTTTTGCGGATGAGCAGTTCTTC.

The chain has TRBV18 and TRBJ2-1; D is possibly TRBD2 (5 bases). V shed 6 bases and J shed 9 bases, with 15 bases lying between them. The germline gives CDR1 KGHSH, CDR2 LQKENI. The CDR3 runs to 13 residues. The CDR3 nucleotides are TGTGCCAGCTCCTTGTCGGGGTCCATTGAGCAGTTCTTC. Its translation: CASSLSGSIEQFF.

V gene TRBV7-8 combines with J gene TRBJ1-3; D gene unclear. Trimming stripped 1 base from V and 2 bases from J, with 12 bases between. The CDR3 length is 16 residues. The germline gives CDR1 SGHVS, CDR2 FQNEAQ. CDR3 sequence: CASSLVAEITGNTIYF. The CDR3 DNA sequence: TGTGCCAGCAGCTTAGTCGCAGAGATCACTGGAAACACCATATATTTT.

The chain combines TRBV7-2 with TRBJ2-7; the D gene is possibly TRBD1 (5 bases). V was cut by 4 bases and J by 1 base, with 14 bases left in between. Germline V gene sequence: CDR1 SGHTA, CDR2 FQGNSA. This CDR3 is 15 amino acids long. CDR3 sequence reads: CASSSFPTDSYEQYF. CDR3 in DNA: TGTGCCAGCAGCTCCTTCCCGACAGATTCCTACGAGCAGTACTTC.